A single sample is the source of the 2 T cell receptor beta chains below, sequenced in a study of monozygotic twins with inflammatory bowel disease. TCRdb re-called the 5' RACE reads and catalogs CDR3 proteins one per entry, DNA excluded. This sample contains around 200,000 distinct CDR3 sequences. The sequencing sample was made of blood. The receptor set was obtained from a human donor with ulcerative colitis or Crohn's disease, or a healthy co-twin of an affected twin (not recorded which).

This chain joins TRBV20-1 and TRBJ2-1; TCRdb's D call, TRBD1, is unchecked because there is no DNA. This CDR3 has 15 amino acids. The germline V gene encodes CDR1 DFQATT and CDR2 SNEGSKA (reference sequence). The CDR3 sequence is CSARGQQGQGNEQFF.

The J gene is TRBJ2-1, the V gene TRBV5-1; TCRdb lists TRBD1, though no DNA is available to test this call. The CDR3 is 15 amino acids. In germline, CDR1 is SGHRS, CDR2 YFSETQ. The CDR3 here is CASSLEGRGLNEQFF.